This TCR beta chain appears in the sequencing data of a study of beta chain features in type 1 diabetes. Germline CDR1 LGHNA, CDR2 YNFKEQ. The CDR3 totals 14 residues. V lost 0 bases to trimming and J lost 2 bases, with 5 bases between them. Every isolated RNA sample was fully reverse transcribed, so sequencing captured expressed TCRB transcripts. Sequencing was performed with immunoSEQ multiplex PCR; in TCRdb, only in-frame clones are kept and a portion is missing. The sample holds under 900,000 clones, roughly 15% seen once. Sequencing was performed on naive CD4+ T cells from blood. The chain employs TRBV4-2 and TRBJ1-3; D might be TRBD1 (5 bases). This receptor was obtained from a woman aged 18-35 years in good health. The CDR3 DNA sequence: TGTGCCAGCAGCCAAGAAGGGGCTGGAAACACCATATATTTT. Encoded protein: CASSQEGAGNTIYF.